The rows below give T cell receptor beta chains drawn from one sample of a study of neurological immune-mediated disorders. TCRdb analysed the 5' RACE reads with MiXCR anew, one entry per CDR3 protein. Seen here are 39,000 or so distinct CDR3 sequences, approximately 4.4% observed once, and the top ten hold 8.5% to 10%. Sequencing input: CD4+ T cells from blood. These receptors were collected from a young man in good health. Each CDR3 is given with its conserved first and last residue. Each record gives: J gene, V gene, CDR3 protein.

j_gene: TRBJ2-3
v_gene: TRBV7-2
CDR3aa: CASSRRLAGDRTDTQYF

j_gene: TRBJ2-1
v_gene: TRBV11-3
CDR3aa: CASSLGLAGTEQFF

j_gene: TRBJ2-3
v_gene: TRBV10-3
CDR3aa: CVITRQGPADTQYF

j_gene: TRBJ2-2
v_gene: TRBV5-1
CDR3aa: CASSTTSGNTGELFF

j_gene: TRBJ1-3
v_gene: TRBV7-9
CDR3aa: CASSPSGNTTYF

j_gene: TRBJ1-2
v_gene: TRBV5-1
CDR3aa: CASSFDRGRYGYTF

j_gene: TRBJ1-2
v_gene: TRBV5-1
CDR3aa: CASSLDGKGYTF

j_gene: TRBJ2-7
v_gene: TRBV11-3
CDR3aa: CASSFSDRTYEQYF

j_gene: TRBJ1-1
v_gene: TRBV5-1
CDR3aa: CASSSPPPNTEAFF

j_gene: TRBJ2-3
v_gene: TRBV7-8
CDR3aa: CASSQGADTQYF

j_gene: TRBJ2-2
v_gene: TRBV7-8
CDR3aa: CASSLRTGGTGELFF

j_gene: TRBJ2-5
v_gene: TRBV5-1
CDR3aa: CASSFGTLEGETQYF

j_gene: TRBJ1-4
v_gene: TRBV7-2
CDR3aa: CASSLRGQGRTGKLFF

j_gene: TRBJ2-1
v_gene: TRBV6-2/TRBV6-3
CDR3aa: CASSAYNEQFF

j_gene: TRBJ2-3
v_gene: TRBV6-2/TRBV6-3
CDR3aa: CASSPTEDTQYF

j_gene: TRBJ1-2
v_gene: TRBV5-1
CDR3aa: CASSLAGDYGYTF

j_gene: TRBJ1-1
v_gene: TRBV6-5
CDR3aa: CASSYGHGNTEAFF

j_gene: TRBJ1-2
v_gene: TRBV7-2
CDR3aa: CASSSLSGGGYGYTF

j_gene: TRBJ2-5
v_gene: TRBV29-1
CDR3aa: CSVDAFQETQYF

j_gene: TRBJ1-4
v_gene: TRBV5-5
CDR3aa: CASSSQGHDEKLFF

j_gene: TRBJ1-2
v_gene: TRBV5-6
CDR3aa: CASSLASGNWNGYTF

j_gene: TRBJ2-1
v_gene: TRBV7-2
CDR3aa: CASSFHNEQFF

j_gene: TRBJ1-4
v_gene: TRBV6-5
CDR3aa: CASSLGTTNEKLFF

j_gene: TRBJ1-1
v_gene: TRBV10-3
CDR3aa: CAIRPQVMNTEAFF

j_gene: TRBJ2-2
v_gene: TRBV4-1
CDR3aa: CASSLGTSGRELFF

j_gene: TRBJ2-5
v_gene: TRBV20-1
CDR3aa: CSAHPGTGAKETQYF

j_gene: TRBJ1-5
v_gene: TRBV20-1
CDR3aa: CSARIDRGLSQPQHF

j_gene: TRBJ1-5
v_gene: TRBV7-3
CDR3aa: CASSLTRGQPQHF

j_gene: TRBJ1-2
v_gene: TRBV20-1
CDR3aa: CISNQAPGNYGYTF

j_gene: TRBJ2-7
v_gene: TRBV10-3
CDR3aa: CAIKGQGSPGEQYF

j_gene: TRBJ1-1
v_gene: TRBV29-1
CDR3aa: CSVGWARPETEAFF

j_gene: TRBJ1-1
v_gene: TRBV7-9
CDR3aa: CASSWGRPSLNTEAFF

j_gene: TRBJ2-7
v_gene: TRBV6-2/TRBV6-3
CDR3aa: CASSYSTDRGGEQYF

j_gene: TRBJ1-6
v_gene: TRBV7-2
CDR3aa: CASSYSGQLINSPLHF

j_gene: TRBJ2-3
v_gene: TRBV20-1
CDR3aa: CSAPRVSGVQDTQYF

j_gene: TRBJ1-5
v_gene: TRBV20-1
CDR3aa: CSASDGSGQPQHF

j_gene: TRBJ1-2
v_gene: TRBV11-1
CDR3aa: CASSLSDSYSYGYTF

j_gene: TRBJ1-5
v_gene: TRBV12-3/TRBV12-4
CDR3aa: CASSLDGKSNQPQHF

j_gene: TRBJ2-2
v_gene: TRBV7-2
CDR3aa: CASSPAGTGELFF

j_gene: TRBJ1-5
v_gene: TRBV20-1
CDR3aa: CSARVTGSNQPQHF

j_gene: TRBJ1-2
v_gene: TRBV5-1
CDR3aa: CASSLDRVDGYTF